Described below is a single T cell receptor beta chain sequence and its context. The antigen remains unidentified. The record originates from a study of blood T cells in healthy people across ages. Points from the study as a whole: More naive CD4+ cells and higher diversity marked long-lived donors relative to aged donors. The CMV status of each donor remained undetermined, and this could have confounded shifts in expanded clonotypes.

Sample-barcoded 5' priming and a J-beta primer mix drove a second PCR of roughly 6 to 12 cycles. TCRdb used MiXCR to reprocess the 5' RACE reads, holding one entry per CDR3 protein. The sample lists about 1.8 million distinct CDR3 sequences, around half occurring once. The sequencing sample was made of blood. The source of this sequence is a woman aged 35 to 49 in good health.

CDR3 amino acids: CASRRGQGASSYEQFF. DNA for the CDR3: TGTGCCAGCAGGCGAGGACAGGGTGCATCCTCCTACGAGCAGTTCTTC. The V call is TRBV28, the J call TRBJ2-1; 8 nucleotides align to TRBD1. V was clipped by 6 bases and J by 10 bases; unmatched bases: 17. CDR3 length: 16 amino acids. Germline CDR1 is MDHEN and CDR2 is SYDVKM.